Included here is one TCR beta chain sequence, with context. The antigen is not known. This sample was taken from a study of cytomegalovirus exposure and HLA in healthy donors. General observations from the study: There were approximately 150 TCR beta chains listed as cytomegalovirus-associated.

Use of 60 Vbeta and 13 Jbeta primers characterized the PCR. The protocol was immunoSEQ multiplex PCR, while the TCRdb copy is restricted to in-frame clones and leaves out a portion. The sample has about 110,000 clones, over 70% seen once. Germline V gene data show CDR1 as SGHNT and CDR2 as YYREEE (reference sequence). The CDR3 length is 14 residues. V was pared by 4 bases and J by 3 bases, with 6 bases of the junction left unmatched. The source material was PBMCs. The genes are TRBV5-4 and TRBJ2-7; 8 bases line up with TRBD2. The sequence came from a male donor in good health and CMV-seronegative. Here the CDR3 reads CASSPQREFYEQYF. CDR3 DNA sequence: TGTGCCAGCAGCCCACAGCGGGAGTTCTACGAGCAGTACTTC. The full variable domain, rest sourced from reference TRBV5-4 and TRBJ2-7, is ETGVTQSPTHLIKTRGQQVTLRCSSQSGHNTVSWYQQALGQGPQFIFQYYREEENGRGNFPPRFSGLQFPNYSSELNVNALELDDSALYLCASSPQREFYEQYFGPGTRLTVT.